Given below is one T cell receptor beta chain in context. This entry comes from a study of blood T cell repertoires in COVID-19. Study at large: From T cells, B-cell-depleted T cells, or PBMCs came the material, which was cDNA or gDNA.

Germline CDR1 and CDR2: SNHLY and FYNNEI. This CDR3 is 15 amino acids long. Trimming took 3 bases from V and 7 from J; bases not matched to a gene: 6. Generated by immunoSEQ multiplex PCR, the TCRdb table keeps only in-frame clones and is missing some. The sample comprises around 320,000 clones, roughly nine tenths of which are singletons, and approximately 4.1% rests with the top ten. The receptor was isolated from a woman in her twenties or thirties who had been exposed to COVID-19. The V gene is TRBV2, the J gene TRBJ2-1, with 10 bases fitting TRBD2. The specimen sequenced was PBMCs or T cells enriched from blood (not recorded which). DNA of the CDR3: TGTGCCAGCAGTGATTGGGGTAGCGGGGGGAATGAGCAGTTCTTC. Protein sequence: CASSDWGSGGNEQFF.